This TCR beta chain was sequenced during a study of human T cells and chemical hapten exposure. Points from the study as a whole: DPC sensitization did not alter TCRs above 1 in 1000 frequency.

For the library, individual cDNA molecules each received unique molecular identifiers. TCRdb ran MiXCR on the RACE reads and lists one entry per CDR3 protein. This sample has 360,000 or so distinct CDR3 sequences, with roughly 6.3% found just once. V was trimmed by 0 bases and J by 7 bases, leaving 7 bases between them. Germline-derived CDR1 and CDR2 are LGHNA and YSLEER. This CDR3 spans 14 amino acids. Time point described: patch test 2, 6 weeks after DPC sensitization. Noted treatment: therapeutic diphenylcyclopropenone sensitization with weekly scalp DPC. Points on this clonotype: Its antigen is as yet unknown.

The specimen comprised whole blood, sampled in connection with sensitization to the hapten diphenylcyclopropenone (DPC). The receptor was derived from a woman aged 18-29 years with alopecia areata. Some clones in this sample may be carry-over from other donors' samples. The chain has TRBV4-3 and TRBJ1-6; the D gene is possibly TRBD1 (6 bases). The CDR3 DNA follows: TGCGCCAGCAGCCAAGACGACAGGAATTCACCCCTCCACTTT. Encoded protein: CASSQDDRNSPLHF.